These 17 T cell receptor beta chains were sequenced from one sample in a study of CD8 T cells in ankylosing spondylitis. These receptors' targets are unknown. TCRdb reanalysed the 5' RACE reads using MiXCR and keeps one entry per CDR3 protein. The sample gives fewer than 450,000 distinct CDR3 sequences, about 15% of which show up once; approximately 1% is in the top ten. Study observations and caveats: A motif of eight highly homologous TCR beta variants was seen as apparently characteristic of ankylosing spondylitis blood.

The sample consisted of blood, either unsorted or a sorted T cell fraction (not recorded which). Receptors originate from a male donor with ankylosing spondylitis.

Many counts were recorded for this clonotype. This chain uses TRBV12-3 or TRBV12-4 with TRBJ2-2; perhaps D is TRBD1 or TRBD2 (5 bases each). The ends were cut back, 2 bases at V and 2 bases at J, with 9 bases in the middle. The CDR3 sequence is 15 residues long. CDR3 nucleotide sequence: TGTGCCAGCAGTTTATGGGGGACCAACACCGGGGAGCTGTTTTTT. Encoded protein: CASSLWGTNTGELFF.

This clonotype was counted only a few times. The chain has TRBV12-3 or TRBV12-4 and TRBJ1-1; TRBD1 matches at 7 bases. V dropped 3 bases and J dropped 4; count of bases not matched to a gene: 8. The CDR3 has 15 amino acids. CDR3 protein: CASSFRGQKFTEAFF. CDR3 DNA: TGTGCCAGCAGTTTCCGGGGACAGAAGTTCACTGAAGCTTTCTTT.

The chain employs TRBV18 and TRBJ2-7; 10 positions agree with TRBD2. The CDR3 is 16 residues long. Germline assignment: CDR1 KGHSH and CDR2 LQKENI. V shed 3 bases, J shed 3 bases, and the junction held 8 bases outside the gene matches. For the CDR3, the DNA is TGTGCCAGCTCACCCGGGACTAGCGACGACGGCTACGAGCAGTACTTC. This sequence encodes CASSPGTSDDGYEQYF. The full variable domain, completed using reference TRBV18 and TRBJ2-7, is NAGVMQNPRHLVRRRGQEARLRCSPMKGHSHVYWYRQLPEEGLKFMVYLQKENIIDESGMPKERFSAEFPKEGPSILRIQQVVRGDSAAYFCASSPGTSDDGYEQYFGPGTRLTVT.

The chain recombines TRBV19 with TRBJ1-4, with TRBD1 matching over 7 bases. Germline V gives CDR1 LNHDA, CDR2 SQIVND (reference sequence). The trim removed 8 bases at V and 8 bases at J, leaving 14 bases unmatched. The CDR3 is 15 residues long. The CDR3 DNA reads as TGTGCCAGTCACGAAGGGACAGCATCTACCGAAAAACTGTTTTTT. Translation gives CASHEGTASTEKLFF.

This clonotype occurred a few times. V and J are TRBV5-1 and TRBJ2-7; 8 nucleotides agree with TRBD1. CDR3 size: 15 residues. V lost 0 bases, J lost 4 bases, and 6 bases stayed unmatched. Germline-derived CDR1 and CDR2 are SGHRS and YFSETQ. CDR3 nucleotides: TGCGCCAGCAGCTTGGTTGCAGGGGGCATTTACGAGCAGTACTTC. Translation gives CASSLVAGGIYEQYF.

This clonotype was recorded a few times. The chain employs TRBV20-1 and TRBJ2-1; the D gene is possibly TRBD2 (6 bases). The CDR3 spans 13 residues. Germline V lookup: CDR1 DFQATT, CDR2 SNEGSKA (reference sequence). Deletions cut 6 bases from V and 6 bases from J, with 15 bases between. The CDR3 bases are TGCAGTGCCGCGGATTTGCGGGGCAATGAGCAGTTCTTC. This codes for CSAADLRGNEQFF.

The V call is TRBV9, the J call TRBJ1-1, with 8 bases aligning to TRBD1. V shed 3 bases and J 0 bases; nucleotides not matched to a gene: 7. The CDR3 consists of 16 residues. CDR1 and CDR2 from the germline V gene are SGDLS and YYNGEE. CDR3 nucleotide sequence: TGTGCCAGCAGCGGTTTTGGACAGGGTATGAACACTGAAGCTTTCTTT. Translation gives CASSGFGQGMNTEAFF. Looking up the rest from reference TRBV9 and TRBJ1-1 gives the full variable domain: DSGVTQTPKHLITATGQRVTLRCSPRSGDLSVYWYQQSLDQGLQFLIQYYNGEERAKGNILERFSAQQFPDLHSELNLSSLELGDSALYFCASSGFGQGMNTEAFFGQGTRLTVV.

This clonotype was picked up a small number of times. The CDR3 DNA sequence: TGTGCCAGCCGGTCTCGGGGCCCGATCGAGCAGTACTTC. Protein sequence: CASRSRGPIEQYF. The chain joins TRBV2 to TRBJ2-7; D may match TRBD1 or TRBD2 (5 bases each). V was clipped by 8 bases and J by 6 bases, with 17 bases between them. This CDR3 region has 13 residues. From germline, CDR1 is SNHLY and CDR2 FYNNEI.

This chain uses TRBV19 with TRBJ2-3, with TRBD1 identical over 10 bases. The CDR3 has 14 amino acids. With V trimmed by 6 bases and J by 3 bases, 3 bases remained unmatched. Germline V gives CDR1 LNHDA, CDR2 SQIVND (reference sequence). The CDR3 sequence: CASRGQGRTDTQYF. CDR3 nucleotides: TGTGCCAGTAGGGGACAGGGGAGGACAGATACGCAGTATTTT.

Only a few counts were recorded for this clonotype. CDR3 DNA: TGCGCCAGCAGCCCCAGGGGCTTGAGCTCCTACAATGAGCAGTTCTTC. Protein product: CASSPRGLSSYNEQFF. The chain combines TRBV5-1 with TRBJ2-1; D may be TRBD1 (6 bases). This CDR3 comprises 16 residues. V gave up 4 bases and J gave up 0 bases, with 14 bases separating them. Germline V gives CDR1 SGHRS, CDR2 YFSETQ.

This clonotype was detected a few times. The chain employs TRBV7-8 and TRBJ1-3; D not resolved. The length of the CDR3 is 13 residues. The V gene lost 6 bases and the J gene lost 0 bases, with 6 bases spanning the gap. Germline V gene data show CDR1 as SGHVS and CDR2 as FQNEAQ. The CDR3 loop is CASRLSSGNTIYF. The CDR3 nucleotides read TGTGCCAGCAGATTGAGCTCTGGAAACACCATATATTTT.

This clonotype was observed a handful of times. The chain joins TRBV6-1 to TRBJ1-4; D gene unclear. This CDR3 region has 14 residues. The germline gives CDR1 MNHNS, CDR2 SASEGT. Between the trimmed V and J ends, which lost 6 bases and 8 bases, there was a span of 16 bases. The CDR3 coding sequence is TGTGCCAGCAGCCGGGAAATAGTAACCGAAAAACTGTTTTTT. It specifies CASSREIVTEKLFF.

In its sample, this clonotype was seen a few times. The chain recombines TRBV12-3 or TRBV12-4 with TRBJ2-3; 12 nucleotides line up with TRBD2. Trimming at V came to 6 bases and at J to 2 bases, leaving 6 bases not matched to a gene. The CDR3 is made up of 16 amino acids. The CDR3 DNA sequence: TGTGCCAGCAGCCGCGGACTAGCGGGACTCACAGATACGCAGTATTTT. It translates to CASSRGLAGLTDTQYF.

This clonotype was detected only a few times. This chain joins TRBV6-6 and TRBJ1-1, with a possible D match to TRBD1 (6 bases). With 6 bases removed from V and 5 bases from J, the gap between germline ends came to 13 bases. This CDR3 has 13 residues. CDR1 and CDR2 (germline): MNHNY, SVGAGI (reference sequence). DNA for the CDR3: TGTGCCAGCAGGCTAAACAGGGATACTGAAGCTTTCTTT. It is translated as CASRLNRDTEAFF.

The chain uses TRBV6-1 and TRBJ2-4, with TRBD2 as a possible D gene (6 bases). Trimming removed 5 bases from V and 10 bases from J, with 15 bases in between. CDR1 and CDR2 (germline): MNHNS, SASEGT. There are 13 residues in the CDR3. DNA of the CDR3: TGTGCCAGCAGTCCCCTACCGGGGGAGATTCAGTACTTC. Protein: CASSPLPGEIQYF.

The chain has TRBV24-1 and TRBJ2-7; D might be TRBD2 (5 bases). The V gene lost 0 bases and the J gene lost 4 bases, with 6 bases spanning the gap. Germline-derived CDR1 and CDR2 are KGHDR and SFDVKD. CDR3 size: 13 residues. The DNA for the CDR3 is TGTGCCACCAGTGATTTGGGCGGGTACGAGCAGTACTTC. Its protein is CATSDLGGYEQYF.

The chain combines TRBV4-1 with TRBJ1-1; D may be TRBD1 (6 bases). Trimming left V 1 base short and J 1 base short, with 13 bases between. Germline V gives CDR1 MGHRA, CDR2 YSYEKL. The CDR3 spans 16 residues. For the CDR3, the DNA is TGCGCCAGCAGCCAAGGGGTTGACAGGAGGAACACTGAAGCTTTCTTT. Protein: CASSQGVDRRNTEAFF.